The present entry profiles one T cell receptor (beta chain) with its context. These data come from a study of siplizumab effects on memory and regulatory T cells. Across a few donor pairs, the naive, memory, effector memory and TEMRA subsets were sequenced without stimulation. Germline CDR1 is SGHAT and CDR2 is FQNNGV. V dropped 1 base and J dropped 0 bases, with 10 bases sitting between them. The CDR3 runs to 15 residues. The method was immunoSEQ multiplex PCR; TCRdb's version includes in-frame clones alone and lacks a portion of them. This sample has some 53,000 clones, with about 97% found just once.

This TCR came from a human donor in good health. The sample consisted of naive CD4+ T cells sorted from blood. This chain connects TRBV11-2 to TRBJ2-7; D may match TRBD1 or TRBD2 (5 bases each). CDR3 nucleotide sequence: TGTGCCAGCAGCTTAGTGGCCGGGACCTCCTACGAGCAGTACTTC. It encodes CASSLVAGTSYEQYF.